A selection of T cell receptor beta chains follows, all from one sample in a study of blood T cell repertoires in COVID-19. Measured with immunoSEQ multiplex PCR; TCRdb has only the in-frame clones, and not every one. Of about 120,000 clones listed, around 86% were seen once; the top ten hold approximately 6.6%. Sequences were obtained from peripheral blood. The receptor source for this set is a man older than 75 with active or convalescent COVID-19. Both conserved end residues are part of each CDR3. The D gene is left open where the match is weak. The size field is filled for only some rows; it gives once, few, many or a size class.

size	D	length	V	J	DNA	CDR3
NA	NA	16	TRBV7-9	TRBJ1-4	TGTGCCAGCAGCTTTGAACAGGGTACATCTGATGAAAAACTGTTTTTT	CASSFEQGTSDEKLFF
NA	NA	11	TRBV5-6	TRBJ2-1	TGTGCCAGCAGTTACAGGGTTGAGCAGTTCTTC	CASSYRVEQFF
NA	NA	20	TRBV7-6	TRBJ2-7	TGTGCCAGCAGCTTATTCCCTTTGGGGGCGAGCACGGGATTATCCTACGAGCAGTACTTC	CASSLFPLGASTGLSYEQYF
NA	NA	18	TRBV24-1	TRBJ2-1	TGTGCCACCAGTGCTTTGGGGGCTAGCGGAGATATCTACAATGAGCAGTTCTTC	CATSALGASGDIYNEQFF
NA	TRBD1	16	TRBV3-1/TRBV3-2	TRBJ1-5	TGTGCCAGCAGCCAAAACAGGGGAATTGGCAATCAGCCCCAGCATTTT	CASSQNRGIGNQPQHF
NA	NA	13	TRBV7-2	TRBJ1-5	TGTGCCAGCAGCTTAGCAGGGGGGGAGCCCCAGCATTTT	CASSLAGGEPQHF
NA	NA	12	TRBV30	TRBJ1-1	TGTGCCTGGAGTGCTTGGGGGCCGTTAGCTTTCTTT	CAWSAWGPLAFF
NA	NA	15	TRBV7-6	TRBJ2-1	TGTGCCAGCAGCTTAGCTGGGGGCGCTAACAATGAGCAGTTCTTC	CASSLAGGANNEQFF
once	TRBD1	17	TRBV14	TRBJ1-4	TGTGCCAGCAGCCCGCGAAGGACAGGGCCAACTAATGAAAAACTGTTTTTT	CASSPRRTGPTNEKLFF
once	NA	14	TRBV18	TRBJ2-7	TGTGCCAGCTCACCACCGGGGAGCTCCTACGAGCAGTACTTC	CASSPPGSSYEQYF
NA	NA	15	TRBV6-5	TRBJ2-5	TGTGCCAGCAGTAGGGGGGGGCCTCTTGGGGAGACCCAGTACTTC	CASSRGGPLGETQYF
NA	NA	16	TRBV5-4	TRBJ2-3	TGTGCCAGCAGTGCCTCGACAGTTAGGGGCACAGATACGCAGTATTTT	CASSASTVRGTDTQYF
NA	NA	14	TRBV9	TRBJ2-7	TGTGCCAGCAGCGTAGCCCCAGGCCGATACGAGCAGTACTTC	CASSVAPGRYEQYF
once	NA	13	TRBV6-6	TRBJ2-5	TGTGCCAGCAGTTACCGCAGCGGAGAGACCCAGTACTTC	CASSYRSGETQYF
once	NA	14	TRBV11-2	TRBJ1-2	TGTGCCAGCAGCCAGACAGGACGTTTTTCTGGCTACACCTTC	CASSQTGRFSGYTF
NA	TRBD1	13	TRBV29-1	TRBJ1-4	TGCAGCGTTTACAGGGGCGGAGATGAAAAACTGTTTTTT	CSVYRGGDEKLFF
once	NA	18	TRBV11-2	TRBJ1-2	TGTGCCAGCAGCCCCATAGGAAATCCGAGCGGGGCGGGCTATGGCTACACCTTC	CASSPIGNPSGAGYGYTF
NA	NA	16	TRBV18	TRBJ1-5	TGTGCCAGCTCACCACCGACAGGTTATAGCAATCAGCCCCAGCATTTT	CASSPPTGYSNQPQHF
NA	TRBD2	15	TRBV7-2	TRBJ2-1	TGTGCCAGCAGCTTGACTAGCGGGGGGGCCATGGAGCAGTTCTTC	CASSLTSGGAMEQFF
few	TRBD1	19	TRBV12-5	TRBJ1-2	TGTGCTAGTGGTTTGCCCAAGTTAAGGCACAGGGGGCTGCGTCATGGCTACACCTTC	CASGLPKLRHRGLRHGYTF
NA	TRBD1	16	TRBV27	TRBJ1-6	TGTGCCAGCAGTTTGCGCGCGGGACAGCCCTCCTCACCCCTCCACTTT	CASSLRAGQPSSPLHF
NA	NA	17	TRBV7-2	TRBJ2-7	TGTGCCAGCAGCTTAGCGAGACCTGAGACTGGAAGGGGAGAGCAGTACTTC	CASSLARPETGRGEQYF
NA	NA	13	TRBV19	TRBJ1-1	TGTGCCAGCCGGGAGGTCGCGAACACTGAAGCTTTCTTT	CASREVANTEAFF
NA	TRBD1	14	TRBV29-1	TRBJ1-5	TGCAGCGTTGGGACAGGGGTGGGAGATCAGCCCCAGCATTTT	CSVGTGVGDQPQHF
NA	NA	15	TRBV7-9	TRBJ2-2	TGTGCCAGCAGCTTAGGACAGCCGAACACCGGGGAGCTGTTTTTT	CASSLGQPNTGELFF
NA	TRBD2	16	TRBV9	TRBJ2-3	TGTGCCAGCAGCGTAGGGACTAGTACAATGACAGATACGCAGTATTTT	CASSVGTSTMTDTQYF
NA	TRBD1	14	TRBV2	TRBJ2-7	TGTGCCAGCCTAAGGGACAGGCTCTCCTACGAGCAGTACTTC	CASLRDRLSYEQYF
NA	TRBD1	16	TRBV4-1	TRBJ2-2	TGCGCCAGCAGCCACCGGGACAGGGCAAAAACAGGGGAGCTGTTTTTT	CASSHRDRAKTGELFF
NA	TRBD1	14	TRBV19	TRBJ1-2	TGTGCCAGTAGTATCGGGACAGCGAACTATGGCTACACCTTC	CASSIGTANYGYTF
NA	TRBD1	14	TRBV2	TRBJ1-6	TGTGCCAGCAACCTGGGACAGGGATATTCACCCCTCCACTTT	CASNLGQGYSPLHF
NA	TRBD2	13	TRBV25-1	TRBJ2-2	TGTGCCAGCAGCCAGCGGGAGGGCGGGGAGCTGTTTTTT	CASSQREGGELFF
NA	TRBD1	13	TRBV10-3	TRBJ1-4	TGTGCCATCGGACAGGGGGCCAATGAAAAACTGTTTTTT	CAIGQGANEKLFF
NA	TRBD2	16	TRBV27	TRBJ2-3	TGTGCCAGCAGTGTATCTAGCGGTCTTAGCACAGATACGCAGTATTTT	CASSVSSGLSTDTQYF
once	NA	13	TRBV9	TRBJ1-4	TGTGCCAGCAGCGTAGGGGACATGGGAAAACTGTTTTTT	CASSVGDMGKLFF
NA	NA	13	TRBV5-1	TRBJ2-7	TGCGCCAGCAGCTTGGACAGGGACTACGAGCAGTACTTC	CASSLDRDYEQYF
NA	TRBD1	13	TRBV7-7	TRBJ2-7	TGTGCCAGCAGCTCGACAGGGTATGGCGAGCAGTACTTC	CASSSTGYGEQYF
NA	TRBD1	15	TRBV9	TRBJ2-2	TGTGCCAGCACATGGGGACAGGGAGACACCGGGGAGCTGTTTTTT	CASTWGQGDTGELFF
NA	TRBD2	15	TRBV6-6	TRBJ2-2	TGTGCCAGCAGTAAGACTAGCGGGAACACCGGGGAGCTGTTTTTT	CASSKTSGNTGELFF
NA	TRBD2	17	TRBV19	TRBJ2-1	TGTGCCAGTAGTCCCGCGGGCGGGACTAGCGTGTACAATGAGCAGTTCTTC	CASSPAGGTSVYNEQFF
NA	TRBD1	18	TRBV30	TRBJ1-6	TGTGCCTGGACTGGGGACAGTTTCCTGAGCTCCTATAATTCACCCCTCCACTTT	CAWTGDSFLSSYNSPLHF
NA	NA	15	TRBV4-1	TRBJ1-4	TGCGCCAGCAGCCAAACAGGCCCAACTAATGAAAAACTGTTTTTT	CASSQTGPTNEKLFF
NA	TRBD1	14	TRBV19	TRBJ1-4	TGTGCCAGTAGTACGGACAGGGAGGGTGAAAAACTGTTTTTT	CASSTDREGEKLFF
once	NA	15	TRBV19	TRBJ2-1	TGTGCCAGTAGTATCGCGGAGGCCATGACGGATGAGCAGTTCTTC	CASSIAEAMTDEQFF
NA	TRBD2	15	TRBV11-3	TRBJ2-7	TGTGCCAGCAGCTTAAGCGGCGGGGGCTCCTACGAGCAGTACTTC	CASSLSGGGSYEQYF
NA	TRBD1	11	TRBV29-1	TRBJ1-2	TGCAGCGCTACGACAGGGGCTGGCTACACCTTC	CSATTGAGYTF
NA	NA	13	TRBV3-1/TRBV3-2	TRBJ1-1	TGTGCCAGCAGCCCTACGGTGAACACTGAAGCTTTCTTT	CASSPTVNTEAFF
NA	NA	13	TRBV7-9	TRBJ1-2	TGTGCCAGCAGCTTGCGGGGAGACTATGGCTACACCTTC	CASSLRGDYGYTF
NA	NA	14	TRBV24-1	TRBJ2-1	TGTGCCACCAGTGATGCGGGAAACTACAATGAGCAGTTCTTC	CATSDAGNYNEQFF
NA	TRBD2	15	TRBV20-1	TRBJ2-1	TGCAGTGCTAGTTTCGGGAGGCCATACTACAATGAGCAGTTCTTC	CSASFGRPYYNEQFF
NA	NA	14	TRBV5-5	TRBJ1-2	TGTGCCAGCAGCTTGCCGTGGACAGCGAATGGCTACACCTTC	CASSLPWTANGYTF